This is a list of T cell receptor beta chains from one sample in a study of blood T cell repertoires in COVID-19. The method was immunoSEQ multiplex PCR; TCRdb's version includes in-frame clones alone and lacks a portion of them. This sample has fewer than 200,000 clones, with 85% to 90% found just once. The specimen sequenced was peripheral blood. These receptors were collected from a woman in her 70s with COVID-19, enrolled during active disease. Both conserved end residues are part of each CDR3. The D gene is left open where the match is weak. Only some rows state a clone size, as once, few, many or a class for expanded clones.

d_gene	v_gene	abundance	j_gene	CDR3nt	CDR3aa
.	TRBV5-1	.	TRBJ2-3	TGCGCCAGCTCCATTTCACGGGGCACAGATACGCAGTATTTT	CASSISRGTDTQYF
.	TRBV6-1	.	TRBJ1-5	TGTGCCAGCAGTGAAGCCAGGGGAAATCCCCAGCATTTT	CASSEARGNPQHF
TRBD2	TRBV4-1	once	TRBJ2-5	TGCGCCAGCAGCCAAGACGGGAGGGTCCCAGAGACCCAGTACTTC	CASSQDGRVPETQYF
.	TRBV18	.	TRBJ2-3	TGTGCCAGCTCGGGGGGACCTAGCACAGATACGCAGTATTTT	CASSGGPSTDTQYF
TRBD1	TRBV6-6	.	TRBJ1-1	TGTGCCAGCACCCGACAGGGACCCGAAGCTTTCTTT	CASTRQGPEAFF
.	TRBV11-3	.	TRBJ2-7	TGTGCCAGCAGCTTAGCCTCACTTGGCTACGAGCAGTACTTC	CASSLASLGYEQYF
.	TRBV28	few	TRBJ1-1	TGTGCCAGCAGGTCCCCCTTGGGCTTTTTTGAAGCTTTCTTT	CASRSPLGFFEAFF
.	TRBV5-1	.	TRBJ2-3	TGCGCCAGCAGCTCGGGGGCAGATACGCAGTATTTT	CASSSGADTQYF
TRBD1	TRBV5-4	.	TRBJ1-5	TGTGCCAGCAGCTCCGGACAGGGACAGCCCCAGCATTTT	CASSSGQGQPQHF
TRBD2	TRBV6-2/TRBV6-3	.	TRBJ2-5	TGTGCCAGCAGTTACTCGTGGACTAGACAAGAGACCCAGTACTTC	CASSYSWTRQETQYF
TRBD1	TRBV15	.	TRBJ1-5	TGTGCCACCAGCAGAGGTCGGACAGGGGGCTGGCAGCCCCAGCATTTT	CATSRGRTGGWQPQHF
.	TRBV21-1	.	TRBJ2-3	TGTGCCAGCAGCATACCGGGACAGGGGACAGATACGCAGTATTTT	CASSIPGQGTDTQYF
.	TRBV5-1	.	TRBJ2-1	TGCGCCAGCAGCTTGGAAGGGGGAAACCGTGAGCAGTTCTTC	CASSLEGGNREQFF
TRBD1	TRBV7-9	.	TRBJ2-7	TGTGCCAGCAGCTTAGTTGGGCAGGGGGCGCAAGACGAGCAGTACTTC	CASSLVGQGAQDEQYF
.	TRBV27	.	TRBJ2-7	TGTGCCAGCAACACAGGGTACGAGCAGTACTTC	CASNTGYEQYF
TRBD1	TRBV5-1	.	TRBJ2-7	TGCGCCAGCAGAACGGGACAGGGTAGCGAGCAGTACTTC	CASRTGQGSEQYF
.	TRBV7-9	.	TRBJ1-2	TGTGCCAGCAGCCTATCACAGGCATATGGCTACACCTTC	CASSLSQAYGYTF
.	TRBV5-4	.	TRBJ1-2	TGTGCCAGCAGCCGCCAGGGGTTAAACTATGGCTACACCTTC	CASSRQGLNYGYTF
TRBD2	TRBV5-8	.	TRBJ2-7	TGTGCCAGCAGCACAGATCTAGCGGGAGGGTACGACGAGCAGTACTTC	CASSTDLAGGYDEQYF
.	TRBV6-6	.	TRBJ1-6	TGTGCCAGCACCCCCTCCCGAGAATCACCCCTCCACTTT	CASTPSRESPLHF